One and the same sample provided the 10 T cell receptor beta chains below, sequenced in a study of control samples from healthy donors and cancer patients. Sequencing used immunoSEQ multiplex PCR; TCRdb keeps in-frame clones, though not all of them. The sample includes fewer than 200,000 clones, just under 95% of them seen just once. The material sequenced was blood. Every receptor here comes from a woman aged 55-75 years in good health.

The chain employs TRBV11-2 and TRBJ1-2, with D tentatively TRBD1 (5 bases). The CDR3 has 17 amino acids. Trimming removed 4 bases from V and 6 bases from J, with 24 bases in between. The germline V gene encodes CDR1 SGHAT and CDR2 FQNNGV. CDR3 protein: CASSSIPRRQPGNGYTF. The CDR3 nucleotides are TGTGCCAGCAGCTCGATCCCCCGCCGACAGCCCGGTAATGGCTACACCTTC. The entire variable domain, with the rest obtained from reference TRBV11-2 and TRBJ1-2, is as follows: EAGVAQSPRYKIIEKRQSVAFWCNPISGHATLYWYQQILGQGPKLLIQFQNNGVVDDSQLPKDRFSAERLKGVDSTLKIQPAKLEDSAVYLCASSSIPRRQPGNGYTFGSGTRLTVV.

The chain has TRBV11-3 and TRBJ2-5, with D unresolved. V gave up 3 bases and J gave up 5 bases, with 10 bases separating them. The CDR3 contains 13 residues. The germline gives CDR1 SGHNT, CDR2 YENEEA. In DNA form, the CDR3 reads TGTGCCAGCAGCTTCTCGGGTGGGGAGACCCAGTACTTC. It yields the protein CASSFSGGETQYF. Full variable domain (outside the CDR3, taken from reference TRBV11-3 and TRBJ2-5): EAGVVQSPRYKIIEKKQPVAFWCNPISGHNTLYWYLQNLGQGPELLIRYENEEAVDDSQLPKDRFSAERLKGVDSTLKIQPAELGDSAVYLCASSFSGGETQYFGPGTRLLVL.

This chain joins TRBV19 and TRBJ1-2, with D perhaps TRBD1 (5 bases). The germline gives CDR1 LNHDA, CDR2 SQIVND (reference sequence). V lost 3 bases and J lost 0, with 8 bases in between. This CDR3 is 14 amino acids long. The CDR3 DNA sequence: TGTGCCAGTAGTATCCAGGGCCCTAACTATGGCTACACCTTC. It codes for CASSIQGPNYGYTF. Using reference TRBV19 and TRBJ1-2 for the parts outside the CDR3, the full variable domain is DGGITQSPKYLFRKEGQNVTLSCEQNLNHDAMYWYRQDPGQGLRLIYYSQIVNDFQKGDIAEGYSVSREKKESFPLTVTSAQKNPTAFYLCASSIQGPNYGYTFGSGTRLTVV.

The chain uses TRBV11-3 and TRBJ2-7; a weak D match, TRBD2 (5 bases). Germline V gene data show CDR1 as SGHNT and CDR2 as YENEEA. V lost 4 bases, J lost 0 bases, and 7 bases lay in between. CDR3 length: 13 residues. The CDR3 region is CASSSGDSYEQYF. DNA for the CDR3: TGTGCCAGCAGCTCCGGGGACTCCTACGAGCAGTACTTC.

This rearrangement joins TRBV30 to TRBJ1-2; D ambiguous. Deletions cut 2 bases from V and 1 base from J, with 11 bases between. Per germline, CDR1 GTSNPN and CDR2 SVGIG (reference sequence). CDR3 length: 14 amino acids. For the CDR3, the DNA is TGTGCCTGGAGTCAATCCTCAAGTAACTATGGCTACACCTTC. This codes for CAWSQSSSNYGYTF.

The rearrangement joins TRBV5-4 to TRBJ1-2; a possible D gene is TRBD1 (6 bases). Trimming pared 6 bases from V and 5 bases from J, leaving 17 bases between. Looked up from germline, CDR1 is SGHNT and CDR2 is YYREEE (reference sequence). The CDR3 is 14 amino acids. This CDR3 is CASNGGGGPYGYTF. The CDR3 DNA follows: TGTGCCAGCAACGGCGGGGGGGGGCCTTATGGCTACACCTTC.

The V call is TRBV19, the J call TRBJ1-2, with 10 bases identical to TRBD1. CDR1 and CDR2 from the germline V gene are LNHDA and SQIVND (reference sequence). The V gene end was trimmed by 5 bases and the J gene end by 5 bases; junction bases not matched to a gene: 8. This CDR3 contains 15 residues. CDR3 nucleotides: TGTGCCAGTAGTCTCTCCGGGACAGGGGAGTATGGCTACACCTTC. Protein sequence: CASSLSGTGEYGYTF.

This clone was counted once. The chain is built from TRBV5-1 and TRBJ2-3; D is undetermined. Germline CDR1 SGHRS, CDR2 YFSETQ. V was clipped by 1 base and J by 2 bases, with 5 bases between them. This CDR3 has 13 residues. The CDR3: CASSLPATDTQYF. The CDR3 coding sequence is TGCGCCAGCAGCTTGCCGGCCACAGATACGCAGTATTTT.

The chain employs TRBV11-2 and TRBJ1-1, with D unclear. Trimming shortened V by 4 bases and J by 0 bases, and 6 bases separated the two germline ends. This CDR3 region has 13 residues. Germline-derived CDR1 and CDR2 are SGHAT and FQNNGV. This CDR3 reads CASSSTVNTEAFF. The CDR3 DNA reads as TGTGCCAGCAGCTCAACAGTGAACACTGAAGCTTTCTTT.

This rearrangement joins TRBV9 to TRBJ2-1; D unclear. Germline V lookup: CDR1 SGDLS, CDR2 YYNGEE. The CDR3 extends over 14 amino acids. With 0 bases removed from V and 8 bases from J, the gap between germline ends came to 12 bases. CDR3 DNA sequence: TGTGCCAGCAGCGTAGCGATCACGGAATATGAGCAGTTCTTC. It specifies CASSVAITEYEQFF.